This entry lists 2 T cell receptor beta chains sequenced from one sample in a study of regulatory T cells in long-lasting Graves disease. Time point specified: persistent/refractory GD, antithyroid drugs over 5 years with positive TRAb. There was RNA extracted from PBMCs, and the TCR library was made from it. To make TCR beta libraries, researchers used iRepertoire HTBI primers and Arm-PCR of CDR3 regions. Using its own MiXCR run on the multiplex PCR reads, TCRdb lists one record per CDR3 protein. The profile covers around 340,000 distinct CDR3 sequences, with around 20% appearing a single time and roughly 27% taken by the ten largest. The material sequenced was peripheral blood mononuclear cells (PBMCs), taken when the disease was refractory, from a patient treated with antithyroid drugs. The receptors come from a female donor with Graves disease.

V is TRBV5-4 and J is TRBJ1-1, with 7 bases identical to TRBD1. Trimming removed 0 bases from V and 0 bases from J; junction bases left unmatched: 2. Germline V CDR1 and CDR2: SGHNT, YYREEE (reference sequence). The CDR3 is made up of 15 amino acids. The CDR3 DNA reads TGTGCCAGCAGCTTGGCTGGACAGGTGAACACTGAAGCTTTCTTT. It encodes CASSLAGQVNTEAFF.

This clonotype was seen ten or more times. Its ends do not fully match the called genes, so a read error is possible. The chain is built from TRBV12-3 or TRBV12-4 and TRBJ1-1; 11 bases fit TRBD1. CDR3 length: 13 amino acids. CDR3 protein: CASSSRDRGKGVF. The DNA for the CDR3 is TGTGCCAGCAGTTCTCGGGACAGGGGGAAGGGAGTCTTT.